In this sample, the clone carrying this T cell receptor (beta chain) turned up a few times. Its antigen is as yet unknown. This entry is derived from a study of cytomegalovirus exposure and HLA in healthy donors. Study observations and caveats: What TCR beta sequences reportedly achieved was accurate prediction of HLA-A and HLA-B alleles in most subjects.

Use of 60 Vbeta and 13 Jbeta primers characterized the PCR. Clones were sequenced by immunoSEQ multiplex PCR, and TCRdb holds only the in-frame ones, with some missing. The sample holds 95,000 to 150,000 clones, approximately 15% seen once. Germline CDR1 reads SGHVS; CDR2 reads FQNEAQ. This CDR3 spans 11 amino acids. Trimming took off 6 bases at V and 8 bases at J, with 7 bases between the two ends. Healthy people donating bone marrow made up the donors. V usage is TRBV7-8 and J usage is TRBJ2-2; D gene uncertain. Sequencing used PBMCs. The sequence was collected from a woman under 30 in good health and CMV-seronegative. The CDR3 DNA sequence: TGTGCCAGCAGTTACGGGGGGGAGCTGTTTTTT. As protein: CASSYGGELFF.